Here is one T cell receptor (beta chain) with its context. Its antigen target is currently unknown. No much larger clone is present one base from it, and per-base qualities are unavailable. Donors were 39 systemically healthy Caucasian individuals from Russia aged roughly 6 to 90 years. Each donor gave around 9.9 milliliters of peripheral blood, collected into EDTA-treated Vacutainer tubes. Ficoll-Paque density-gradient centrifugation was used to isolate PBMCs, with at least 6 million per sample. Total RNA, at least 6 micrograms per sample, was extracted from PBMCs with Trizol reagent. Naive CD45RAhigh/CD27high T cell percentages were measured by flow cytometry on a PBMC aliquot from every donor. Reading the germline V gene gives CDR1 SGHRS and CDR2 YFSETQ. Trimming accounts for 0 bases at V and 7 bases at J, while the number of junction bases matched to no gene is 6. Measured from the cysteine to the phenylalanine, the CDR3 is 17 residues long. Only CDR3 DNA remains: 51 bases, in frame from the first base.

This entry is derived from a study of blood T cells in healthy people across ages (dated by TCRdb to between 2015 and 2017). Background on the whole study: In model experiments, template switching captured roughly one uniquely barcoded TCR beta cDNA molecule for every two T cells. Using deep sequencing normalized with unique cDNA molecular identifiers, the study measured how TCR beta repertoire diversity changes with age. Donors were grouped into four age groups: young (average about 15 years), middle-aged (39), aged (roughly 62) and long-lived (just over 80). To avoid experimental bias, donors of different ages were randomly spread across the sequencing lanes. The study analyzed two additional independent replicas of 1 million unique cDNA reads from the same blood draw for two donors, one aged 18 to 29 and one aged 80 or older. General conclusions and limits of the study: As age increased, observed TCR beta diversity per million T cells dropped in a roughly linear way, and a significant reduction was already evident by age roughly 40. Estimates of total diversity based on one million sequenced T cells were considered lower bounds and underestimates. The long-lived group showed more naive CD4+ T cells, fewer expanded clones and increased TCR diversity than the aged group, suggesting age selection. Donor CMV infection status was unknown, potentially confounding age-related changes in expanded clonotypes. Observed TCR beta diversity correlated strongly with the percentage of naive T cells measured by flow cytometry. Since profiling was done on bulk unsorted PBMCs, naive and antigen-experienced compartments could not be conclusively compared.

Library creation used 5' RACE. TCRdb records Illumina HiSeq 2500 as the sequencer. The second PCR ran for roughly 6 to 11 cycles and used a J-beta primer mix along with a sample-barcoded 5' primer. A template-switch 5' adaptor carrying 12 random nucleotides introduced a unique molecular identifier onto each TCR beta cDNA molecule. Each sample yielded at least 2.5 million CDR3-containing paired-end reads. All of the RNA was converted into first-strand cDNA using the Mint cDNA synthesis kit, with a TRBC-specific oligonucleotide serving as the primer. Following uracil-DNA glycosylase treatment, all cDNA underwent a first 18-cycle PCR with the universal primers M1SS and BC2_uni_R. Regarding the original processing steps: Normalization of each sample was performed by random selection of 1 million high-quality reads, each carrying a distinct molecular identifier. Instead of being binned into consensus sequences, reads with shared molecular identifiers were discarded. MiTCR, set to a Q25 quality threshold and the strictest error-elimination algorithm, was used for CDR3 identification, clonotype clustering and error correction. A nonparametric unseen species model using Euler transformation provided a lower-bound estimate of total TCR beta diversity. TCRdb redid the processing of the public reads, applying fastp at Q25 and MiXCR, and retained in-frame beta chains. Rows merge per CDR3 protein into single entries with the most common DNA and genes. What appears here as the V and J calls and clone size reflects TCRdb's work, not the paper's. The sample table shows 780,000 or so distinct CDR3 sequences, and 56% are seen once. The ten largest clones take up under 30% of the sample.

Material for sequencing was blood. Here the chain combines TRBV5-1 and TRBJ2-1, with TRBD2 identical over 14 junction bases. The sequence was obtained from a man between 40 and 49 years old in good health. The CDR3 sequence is CASSLVTSGGAENEQFF. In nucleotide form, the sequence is TGCGCCAGCAGCTTGGTGACTAGCGGGGGGGCTGAGAATGAGCAGTTCTTC.